These 9 T cell receptor beta chains came from one sample sequenced in a study of blood T cell repertoires in COVID-19. Profiled with immunoSEQ multiplex PCR; TCRdb holds only in-frame clones, not every one. Of around 200,000 clones in the sample, around 84% are singletons; the top ten hold 4.4%. The sample was peripheral blood. These receptors were taken from a man aged 50 to 60 with acute or convalescent COVID-19.

The rearrangement uses TRBV18 and TRBJ1-1, with TRBD1 identical over 7 bases. The V gene's germline CDR1 is KGHSH and CDR2 LQKENI. Trimming took 5 bases from V and 0 from J; bases not matched to a gene: 3. The CDR3 totals 14 residues. The CDR3 is CASSTTGMNTEAFF. The CDR3 nucleotides read TGTGCCAGCTCAACGACAGGGATGAACACTGAAGCTTTCTTT.

This chain links TRBV24-1 with TRBJ2-2, with 8 bases fitting TRBD1. Looked up from germline, CDR1 is KGHDR and CDR2 is SFDVKD. CDR3 length equals 15 residues. V was clipped by 3 bases and J by 4 bases; unmatched bases: 3. The CDR3 region has the DNA TGTGCCACCAGTGATCCCAGGGGGCGCACCGGGGAGCTGTTTTTT. Translated, it gives CATSDPRGRTGELFF.

The rearrangement links TRBV5-1 to TRBJ2-3; perhaps TRBD1 as D (5 bases). The CDR3 consists of 13 residues. Per germline, CDR1 SGHRS and CDR2 YFSETQ. V was cut by 3 bases and J by 5 bases, with 10 bases left in between. The CDR3 nucleotides are TGCGCCAGCAGCTCCCTCAGGGAAGATACGCAGTATTTT. This gives the protein CASSSLREDTQYF.

This clone was counted a few times. The genes are TRBV9 and TRBJ1-2, with a possible D match to TRBD1 (5 bases). V was shortened by 4 bases and J by 4 bases, with 17 bases between the two germline ends. The germline gives CDR1 SGDLS, CDR2 YYNGEE. This CDR3 has 15 residues. CDR3 DNA: TGTGCCAGCAGCTCACCGGGGGGGGGAGCCTATGGCTACACCTTC. This translates into CASSSPGGGAYGYTF.

The chain couples TRBV5-1 to TRBJ1-2; D not certain. V was shortened by 0 bases and J by 7 bases, with 22 bases between the two germline ends. The germline CDR1 and CDR2 sequences are SGHRS and YFSETQ. This CDR3 comprises 17 residues. As DNA, the CDR3 is TGCGCCAGCAGCTTGGACGGGGAGAGTGGGTTACTGGGTGGCTACACCTTC. It codes for CASSLDGESGLLGGYTF. The whole variable domain, remainder taken from reference TRBV5-1 and TRBJ1-2, is KAGVTQTPRYLIKTRGQQVTLSCSPISGHRSVSWYQQTPGQGLQFLFEYFSETQRNKGNFPGRFSGRQFSNSRSEMNVSTLELGDSALYLCASSLDGESGLLGGYTFGSGTRLTVV.

This clone was picked up one time. The J gene is TRBJ2-7, the V gene TRBV12-3 or TRBV12-4, with D maybe TRBD1 (5 bases). The CDR3 has 12 amino acids. Between the trimmed V and J ends, which lost 5 bases and 5 bases, there was a span of 10 bases. CDR3 nucleotide sequence: TGTGCCAGCAGTCCCTTGGACAACGAGCAGTACTTC. This translates into CASSPLDNEQYF.

The gene calls are TRBV6-5 and TRBJ1-2; maybe TRBD1 (5 bases). Germline assignment: CDR1 MNHEY and CDR2 SVGAGI. Trimming removed 6 bases at V and 3 bases at J, with 11 bases between. This CDR3 contains 13 residues. The CDR3 coding sequence is TGTGCCAGCAGGGCCGGGGGTGACTATGGCTACACCTTC. Its protein is CASRAGGDYGYTF.

The chain is built from TRBV4-1 and TRBJ2-2; 7 bases are a match to TRBD2. Germline CDR1 reads MGHRA; CDR2 reads YSYEKL. Germline trimming cut 0 bases from V and 8 bases from J; bases unmatched to any gene: 6. The CDR3 covers 15 residues. The CDR3 coding sequence is TGCGCCAGCAGCCAAGATCTGCGGGGGACTGGGGAGCTGTTTTTT. Protein: CASSQDLRGTGELFF.

This clone was counted a few times. The chain couples TRBV7-2 to TRBJ2-7; 7 bases are a match to TRBD2. J gave up 5 bases and V 0 bases, and 7 bases lay outside the gene matches. The CDR3 loop spans 15 amino acids. Germline V lookup: CDR1 SGHTA, CDR2 FQGNSA. The CDR3 DNA is TGTGCCAGCAGCTTAGCGTCCGGGACTACCGACGAGCAGTACTTC. It codes for CASSLASGTTDEQYF. The full variable domain, its missing parts supplied by reference TRBV7-2 and TRBJ2-7, is GAGVSQSPSNKVTEKGKDVELRCDPISGHTALYWYRQSLGQGLEFLIYFQGNSAPDKSGLPSDRFSAERTGGSVSTLTIQRTQQEDSAVYLCASSLASGTTDEQYFGPGTRLTVT.